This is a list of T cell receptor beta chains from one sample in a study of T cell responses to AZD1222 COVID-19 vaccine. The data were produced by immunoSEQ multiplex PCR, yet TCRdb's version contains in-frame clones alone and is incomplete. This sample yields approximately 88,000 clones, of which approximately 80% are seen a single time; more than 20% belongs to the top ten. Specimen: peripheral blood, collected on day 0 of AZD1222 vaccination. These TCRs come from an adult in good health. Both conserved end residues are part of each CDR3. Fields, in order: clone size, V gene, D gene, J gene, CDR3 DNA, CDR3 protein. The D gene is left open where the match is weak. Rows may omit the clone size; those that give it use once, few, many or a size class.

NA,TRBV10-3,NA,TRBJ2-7,TGTGCCATCAGTGTGGGTAGTGAGCAGTACTTC,CAISVGSEQYF
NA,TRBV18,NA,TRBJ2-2,TGTGCCAGCGCCGGACAGCTGAACACCGGGGAGCTGTTTTTT,CASAGQLNTGELFF
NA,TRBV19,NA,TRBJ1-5,TGTGCCAGTAGTATAGGGACAGCGGATCAGCCCCAGCATTTT,CASSIGTADQPQHF
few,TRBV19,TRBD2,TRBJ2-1,TGTGCCAGTAGTAACCTGAAGCGGGAGGGTAGATATGAGCAGTTCTTC,CASSNLKREGRYEQFF
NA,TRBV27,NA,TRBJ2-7,TGTGCCAGCAGTTCCACCCGGGGGAGAGGCTCCTACGAGCAGTACTTC,CASSSTRGRGSYEQYF
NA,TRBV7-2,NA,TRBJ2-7,TGTGCCAGCAGCTTAAGCGGCTACGAGCAGTACTTC,CASSLSGYEQYF
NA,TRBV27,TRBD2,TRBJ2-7,TGTGCCAGCCGAGCGGGACGGACCACCTACGAGCAGTACTTC,CASRAGRTTYEQYF
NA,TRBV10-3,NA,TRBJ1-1,TGTGCCATCAGTGAAAGGCAGTTGAACACTGAAGCTTTCTTT,CAISERQLNTEAFF
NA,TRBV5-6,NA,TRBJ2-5,TGTGCCAGCAGCTTGGCCGTTAGGGTGTTCCAAGAGACCCAGTACTTC,CASSLAVRVFQETQYF
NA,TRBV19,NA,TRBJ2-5,TGTGCCAGTAGTATAGGGCCCGGGACAAGCGAAGAGACCCAGTACTTC,CASSIGPGTSEETQYF
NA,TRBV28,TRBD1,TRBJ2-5,TGTGCCAGCAGTTTATTGGGACAGGGGGCGGAGACCCAGTACTTC,CASSLLGQGAETQYF
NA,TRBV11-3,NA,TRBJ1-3,TGTGCCAGCAGATTGAACAGGGAATCTGGAAACACCATATATTTT,CASRLNRESGNTIYF
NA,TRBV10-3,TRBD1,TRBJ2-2,TGTGCCATCAGTGCCTCGGGACAGGGGCACACCGGGGAGCTGTTTTTT,CAISASGQGHTGELFF
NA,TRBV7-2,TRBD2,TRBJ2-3,TGTGCCAGCAGCTCCCCATGGCGGGGGAGCACAGATACGCAGTATTTT,CASSSPWRGSTDTQYF
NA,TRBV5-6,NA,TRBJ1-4,TGTGCCAGCAGCTCCGGGAATTTTAATGAAAAACTGTTTTTT,CASSSGNFNEKLFF
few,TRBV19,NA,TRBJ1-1,TGTGCCACCACACCCCCAGGGCCCCCTTATCCTGAAGCTTTCTTT,CATTPPGPPYPEAFF
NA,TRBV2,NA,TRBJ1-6,TGTGCCAGCGGGACTGGGCGGGGACCCCTCCACTTT,CASGTGRGPLHF
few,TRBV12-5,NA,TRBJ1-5,TGTGCTAGTGGGTCAGGGGAAAGCAATCAGCCCCAGCATTTT,CASGSGESNQPQHF
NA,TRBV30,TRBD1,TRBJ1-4,TGTGCCTGGAGAGGAGGGGGCGGTGATGAAAAACTGTTTTTT,CAWRGGGGDEKLFF
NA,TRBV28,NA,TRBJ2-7,TGTGCCAGCAGTTCCCCCCCAGGGGAGGCACTCTCCTACGAGCAGTACTTC,CASSSPPGEALSYEQYF
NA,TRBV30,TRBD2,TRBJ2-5,TGTGCCTGGAGTGGGAGTAGCGGGCAAGAGACCCAGTACTTC,CAWSGSSGQETQYF
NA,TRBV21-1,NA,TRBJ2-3,TGTGCCAGCAGCTCCTCCGGGACTAGCGGGAGAAATTCCCCCTCTAGCACAGATACGCAGTATTTT,CASSSSGTSGRNSPSSTDTQYF
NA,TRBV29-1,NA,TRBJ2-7,TGCAGCGCGCAACCTCAGGGGGGCTACGAGCAGTACTTC,CSAQPQGGYEQYF
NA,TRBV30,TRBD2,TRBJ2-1,TGTGCCTGGAGGATACGGGAGGCCGAGTTCTTC,CAWRIREAEFF
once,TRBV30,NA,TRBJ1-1,TGTGCCTGGAGTGTCATTGGGGAGGAAGCTTTCTTT,CAWSVIGEEAFF
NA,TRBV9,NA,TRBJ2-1,TGTGCCAGCAGCCGCGGGACAGCCTACAATGAGCAGTTCTTC,CASSRGTAYNEQFF
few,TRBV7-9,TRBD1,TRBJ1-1,TGTGCCAGCAGCAGGGGGCTCCTCAACACTGAAGCTTTCTTT,CASSRGLLNTEAFF
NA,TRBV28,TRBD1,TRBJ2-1,TGTGCCAGCAGTTTATCGGGACAGGGCGGTGGCGAGCAGTTCTTC,CASSLSGQGGGEQFF
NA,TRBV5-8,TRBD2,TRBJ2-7,TGTGCCAGCAGCTTTCGGGCGGGAGCAGGTCACGAGCAGTACTTC,CASSFRAGAGHEQYF
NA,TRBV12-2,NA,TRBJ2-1,TGTGCAAGTCGCTTAATTGGGAGGGGACAGAGGGAACCTCCCGCCTCCTACAATGAGCAGTTCTTC,CASRLIGRGQREPPASYNEQFF
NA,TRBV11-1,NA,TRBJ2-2,TGTGCCAGCAGAATGCTATGGTCCGGGGAGCTGTTTTTT,CASRMLWSGELFF
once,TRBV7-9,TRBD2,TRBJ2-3,TGTGCCAGCAGCTATAGCGGGAGTGGGACAGATACGCAGTATTTT,CASSYSGSGTDTQYF
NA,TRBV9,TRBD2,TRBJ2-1,TGTGCCAGCAGCAAGCTAGCGGAGTCCTACAATGAGCAGTTCTTC,CASSKLAESYNEQFF
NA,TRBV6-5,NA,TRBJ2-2,TGTGCCACAGCTCCCCTAGGTAAAAACACCGGGGAGCTGTTTTTT,CATAPLGKNTGELFF
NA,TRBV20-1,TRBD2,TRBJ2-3,TGCAGTGCTAGTAAACCTAGCGGGATCACCGATACGCAGTATTTT,CSASKPSGITDTQYF
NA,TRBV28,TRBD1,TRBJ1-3,TGTGCCAGCAGTCCCGGGACAGGGATCTCTGGAAACACCATATATTTT,CASSPGTGISGNTIYF
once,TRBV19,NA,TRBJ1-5,TGTGCCAGTAGATCTCTGGGCGGCGATCAGCCCCAGCATTTT,CASRSLGGDQPQHF
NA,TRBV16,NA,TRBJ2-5,TGTGCCAGCAGCCAATACAGGGAAGAGACCCAGTACTTC,CASSQYREETQYF
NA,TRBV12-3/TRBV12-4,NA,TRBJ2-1,TGTGCCGGAAGGGCCCAGGGGAATGAGCAGTTCTTC,CAGRAQGNEQFF
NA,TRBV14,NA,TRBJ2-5,TGTGCCAGCAGCTCGGGACTTTTTGAGACCCAGTACTTC,CASSSGLFETQYF
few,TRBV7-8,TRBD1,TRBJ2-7,TGTGCCAGCAGCTTATCCTACAGGGGGTCCTACGAGCAGTACTTC,CASSLSYRGSYEQYF
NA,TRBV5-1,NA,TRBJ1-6,TGCGCCAGCAGCTTCAGACCCGCGGGGAATTCACCCCTCCACTTT,CASSFRPAGNSPLHF
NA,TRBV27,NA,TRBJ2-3,TGTGCCTCCTCGGGAGGGGGCCTAGATACGCAGTATTTT,CASSGGGLDTQYF
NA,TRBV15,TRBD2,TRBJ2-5,TGTGCCACCGGCCACGGACTAGCGGGAGTGGGGGAAGAAGAGACCCAGTACTTC,CATGHGLAGVGEEETQYF
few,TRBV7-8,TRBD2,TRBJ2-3,TGTGCCAGCAGCAAACTAGCGGTGGGCGCAGATACGCAGTATTTT,CASSKLAVGADTQYF
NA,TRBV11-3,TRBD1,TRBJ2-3,TGTGCCAGCAGCTTTGGACAGGGGTTCGCAGATACGCAGTATTTT,CASSFGQGFADTQYF
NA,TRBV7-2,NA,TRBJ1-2,TGTGCCAGCAGCACCGGGAGAAACTATGGCTACACCTTC,CASSTGRNYGYTF
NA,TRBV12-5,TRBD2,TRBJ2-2,TGTGCTAGTGGTTTCCCCCGGACTAGCGGGAGGGCTGAGGCTGGGGAGCTGTTTTTT,CASGFPRTSGRAEAGELFF
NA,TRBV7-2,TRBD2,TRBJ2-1,TGTGCCAGCAGCTTGGCGAGCGGGAGGTTTTATGAGCAGTTCTTC,CASSLASGRFYEQFF
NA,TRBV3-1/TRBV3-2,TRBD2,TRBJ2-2,TGTGCCAGCAGCTCCAGGACTAGCGGGAGGGCCGGGGAGCTGTTTTTT,CASSSRTSGRAGELFF
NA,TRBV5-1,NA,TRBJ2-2,TGCGCCAGCAGCATGACCGAAACGAACACCGGGGAGCTGTTTTTT,CASSMTETNTGELFF
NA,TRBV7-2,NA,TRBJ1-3,TGTGCCAGCAGTCCTAGACGGTCCTCTGGAAACACCATATATTTT,CASSPRRSSGNTIYF
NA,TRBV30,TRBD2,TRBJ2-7,TGTGCCTGGAGTTGGGGGGGCGAGCAGTACTTC,CAWSWGGEQYF
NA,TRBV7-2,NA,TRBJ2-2,TGTGCCAGCAGCTTAGGGCCTGAGGAGCTGTTTTTT,CASSLGPEELFF
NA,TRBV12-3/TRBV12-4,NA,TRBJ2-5,TGTGCCAGCAGACAGCAAGAGGCCCAGTACTTC,CASRQQEAQYF
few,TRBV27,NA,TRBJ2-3,TGTGCCAGCAGTTTTGCGGACCTAAAGGGGTATACGCAGTATTTT,CASSFADLKGYTQYF
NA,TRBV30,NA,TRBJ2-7,TGTGCCTGGAGTGTCCAGGGGGGCACCTACGAGCAGTACTTC,CAWSVQGGTYEQYF
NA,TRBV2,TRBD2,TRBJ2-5,TGTGCCAGCAGTCCCCCGAGGACTAGCGGAAAAGAGACCCAGTACTTC,CASSPPRTSGKETQYF
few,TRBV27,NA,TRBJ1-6,TGTGCCAGCAGTACCCAAGGGGGAGCCTATAATTCACCCCTCCACTTT,CASSTQGGAYNSPLHF